This TCR beta chain stems from a study of a mutant IDH1 vaccine in newly diagnosed glioma. Overall study context: Patients got their first vaccination 4-6 weeks after radiotherapy alone, or with temozolomide cycles. Treated individuals were about 62% male and roughly 40% female, averaging about 40 years of age. Every participant had undergone radiotherapy, temozolomide, or both before, and most underwent both.

Data came from immunoSEQ multiplex PCR; TCRdb stores just in-frame clones and leaves some out. The profile covers 110,000 or so clones, with 90% appearing a single time and 0.55% to 0.7% taken by the ten largest. CDR3 length: 16 residues. V was shortened by 0 bases and J by 2 bases, with 11 bases between the two germline ends. CDR1 MNHEY and CDR2 SVGAGI come from the germline V gene. This sample's time point: week 11, during vaccination. Vaccine doses each comprised 300 ug of mutant IDH1 20-mer peptide, with topical imiquimod. General observations from the study: No link was apparently found between pseudoprogression and changes in top peripheral T cell clonotypes.

Regarding this clone: Its antigen is still unknown.

The chain joins TRBV6-5 to TRBJ1-5, with D maybe TRBD1 (5 bases). The receptor comes from a woman aged 50 to 65 with glioma. The material sequenced was PBMCs, taken from a glioma patient whose treatment included an IDH1 peptide vaccine. CDR3 bases: TGTGCCAGCAGTTACTCGACCCCGGGGGGCAATCAGCCCCAGCATTTT. This encodes CASSYSTPGGNQPQHF.